Detailed here is one TCR beta chain. The data were taken from a study of blood T cell repertoires in COVID-19. The CDR3 has 17 amino acids. Germline lookup yields CDR1 SGHVS and CDR2 FQNEAQ. With V trimmed by 4 bases and J by 5 bases, 7 bases remained unmatched. Repertoires were generated with immunoSEQ multiplex PCR, while TCRdb's copy carries only in-frame clones and drops some. Here the sample spans about 250,000 clones, 80% to 95% being singletons. The receptor comes from a woman younger than 30 who had recovered from COVID-19. The gene calls are TRBV7-8 and TRBJ2-5, with 16 nucleotides matching TRBD2. Sequencing was done on a sample of PBMCs or T cells enriched from blood (not recorded which). The CDR3 spells CASSSGLAGGPWETQYF. The CDR3 coding sequence is TGTGCCAGCAGCTCGGGACTAGCGGGAGGGCCTTGGGAGACCCAGTACTTC.